The present TCR beta chain was sequenced within a study of T cell responses to AZD1222 COVID-19 vaccine. Findings and caveats of the study: It was only after the peak T cell response that any repertoires were sampled. Only a handful of AZD1222 recipients, six or seven in all, had baseline seropositivity. Targets within unmutated variant regions were reportedly found for nearly half of spike-specific TCRs. In a largely white British group with more females than males, clonal diversity was possibly underestimated.

On this clone itself: What it recognizes is unknown.

The protocol was immunoSEQ multiplex PCR, while the TCRdb copy is restricted to in-frame clones and leaves out a portion. The sample includes approximately 150,000 clones, 75% to 95% of them seen just once. V gave up 0 bases and J gave up 4 bases, with 1 base separating them. Looked up from germline, CDR1 is LGHNA and CDR2 is YSLEER. This CDR3 is built from 13 residues. The material sequenced was peripheral blood, taken 28 days after the second AZD1222 dose. This chain joins TRBV4-3 and TRBJ1-6; D unclear. The sequence was obtained from an adult who received the AZD1222 COVID-19 vaccine. CDR3 sequence: CASSQEYNSPLHF. Here the CDR3 DNA reads TGCGCCAGCAGCCAAGAATATAATTCACCCCTCCACTTT.